This TCR beta chain came from a study of blood T cell repertoires in COVID-19. The length of the CDR3 is 15 residues. Per germline, CDR1 SNHLY and CDR2 FYNNEI. Losses at the gene ends were 7 bases for V and 3 bases for J; bases not matched to a gene: 10. In the original processing: Nucleated cell number was recorded as an estimate derived from reference gene primer amplification. TCRdb's copy holds only in-frame clones and misses some; the assay was immunoSEQ multiplex PCR. Clonal size and the V and J genes are those of that table, whereas D and trimming came from the DNA. Counted here are 220,000 or so clones, around three quarters occurring once; the ten biggest clones make up 5.5%.

The V and J genes are TRBV2 and TRBJ1-2, with 8 bases aligning to TRBD1. This sequence originates from a woman in her seventies with acute or convalescent COVID-19. Material: peripheral blood. CDR3 coding DNA: TGTGCCAGCAACCAAGGGGGGGGACAGGACTATGGCTACACCTTC. Amino acids: CASNQGGGQDYGYTF.